A selection of T cell receptor beta chains follows, all from one sample in a study of Graves' ophthalmopathy and Graves' hyperthyroidism. TCRdb fed the multiplex PCR reads into MiXCR, producing one record per CDR3 protein. The repertoire holds 300,000 to 400,000 distinct CDR3 sequences, with 15% to 20% as singletons. Specimen: peripheral blood. These receptors all stem from an adult man with Graves' ophthalmopathy. CDR3s include the opening cysteine and the closing phenylalanine or tryptophan. A D gene is named only where the DNA matches it firmly. Rows may omit the clone size; those that give it use once, few, many or a size class.

TRBJ1-6 | many | TRBD1 | TRBV28 | TGTGCCGCAGGGGGGGCTAGCTCCTATAATTCACCCCTCCACTTT | CAAGGASSYNSPLHF
TRBJ1-5 | many | . | TRBV10-3 | TGTGCCATCAGTGATCCGTCAAATAGCAATCAGCCCCAGCATTTT | CAISDPSNSNQPQHF
TRBJ2-4 | many | TRBD2 | TRBV2 | TGTGCCAGCAGTAGGACTAGCGGGAGACTAGCCAAAAACATTCAGTACTTC | CASSRTSGRLAKNIQYF
TRBJ1-1 | . | . | TRBV19 | TGTGCCAGTAGTATAGAACCATCGAACACTGAAGCTTTCTTT | CASSIEPSNTEAFF
TRBJ1-1 | many | TRBD1 | TRBV12-3/TRBV12-4 | TGTGCCAGCAGTTCCCGACAGGGCATGAACACTGAAGCTTTCTTT | CASSSRQGMNTEAFF
TRBJ1-1 | many | . | TRBV6-1 | TGTGCCAGCAGGACCTCAGGAAACACTGAAGCTTTCTTT | CASRTSGNTEAFF
TRBJ2-5 | many | TRBD2 | TRBV7-8 | TGTGCCAGCAGCTCAGCGGGAGGGCGGGAGACCCAGTACTTC | CASSSAGGRETQYF
TRBJ1-5 | . | . | TRBV28 | TGTGCCAGAATACAAGGGGAAATGTATCAGCCCCAGCATTTT | CARIQGEMYQPQHF
TRBJ2-5 | many | TRBD2 | TRBV4-2 | TGTGCCAGCAGCGCACTAGCGGGAGATGAGACCCAGTACTTC | CASSALAGDETQYF
TRBJ2-7 | few | TRBD2 | TRBV12-3/TRBV12-4 | TGTGCCAGCAGTCTCGGGACTAGCAGGGTAGAGCAGTACTTC | CASSLGTSRVEQYF
TRBJ1-2 | many | . | TRBV29-1 | TGCAGCGTTGCGGGAACAGGGATAACCTTC | CSVAGTGITF
TRBJ2-7 | many | TRBD2 | TRBV10-3 | TGTGCCATCAGTGTAATCTGGATCGGGCGGGAGGGTTTTGAGCAGTACTTC | CAISVIWIGREGFEQYF
TRBJ2-5 | . | . | TRBV11-2 | TGTGCCAGCAGCTTAAACCCCGGAGGCGGAGGCGGACAGACCCAGTACTTC | CASSLNPGGGGGQTQYF
TRBJ2-7 | many | TRBD2 | TRBV6-1 | TGTGCCAGCAGGATAGCGGGAGTTGGTTACGAGCAGTACTTC | CASRIAGVGYEQYF
TRBJ1-2 | few | TRBD1 | TRBV7-9 | TGTGCCAGCAGCCACTCAGGGGGCGGCCCCTATGGCTACACCTTC | CASSHSGGGPYGYTF
TRBJ2-4 | many | . | TRBV30 | TGTGCCTGGAGTGGAGGGACGCGAAGAGCCAAAAACATTCAGTACTTC | CAWSGGTRRAKNIQYF